A single sample gave rise to the 10 T cell receptor beta chains below, sequenced in a study of T cell responses to AZD1222 COVID-19 vaccine. The protocol was immunoSEQ multiplex PCR, while the TCRdb copy is restricted to in-frame clones and leaves out a portion. The sample has approximately 140,000 clones, 89% seen once; the top ten hold 2.9%. The sample here was peripheral blood, taken on day 0 of AZD1222 vaccination. These TCRs come from an adult in good health.

V usage is TRBV2 and J usage is TRBJ2-7, with TRBD1 identical over 8 bases. The CDR3 loop spans 16 amino acids. CDR1 is SNHLY and CDR2 is FYNNEI in the germline V gene. The trim removed 6 bases at V and 0 bases at J, leaving 10 bases unmatched. The CDR3 is CASRPLRGRDSYEQYF. CDR3 DNA: TGTGCCAGCAGACCCCTCAGGGGGCGTGACTCCTACGAGCAGTACTTC.

This chain joins TRBV6-5 and TRBJ2-7, with 7 bases aligning to TRBD1. Germline assignment: CDR1 MNHEY and CDR2 SVGAGI. This CDR3 comprises 14 residues. V lost 6 bases to trimming and J lost 4 bases; unmatched junction nucleotides: 9. CDR3 in DNA: TGTGCCAGCAGCCCCGCAACAGGGGTGTACGAGCAGTACTTC. It is translated as CASSPATGVYEQYF.

V and J are TRBV14 and TRBJ1-3, with a weak D call TRBD1 (6 bases). This CDR3 is built from 13 residues. The ends were cut back, 5 bases at V and 2 bases at J, with 7 bases in the middle. Per germline, CDR1 SGHDN and CDR2 FVKESK. The CDR3 region has the DNA TGTGCCAGCAGCAGACAGGCTGGAAACACCATATATTTT. It encodes CASSRQAGNTIYF.

This clone has only one observation. The chain is built from TRBV13 and TRBJ2-1; D not certain. CDR1 PRHDT and CDR2 FYEKMQ come from the germline V gene (reference sequence). This CDR3 comprises 15 residues. Trimming pared 0 bases from V and 7 bases from J, leaving 13 bases between. CDR3 residues: CASSLGSFGWNEQFF. CDR3 nucleotide sequence: TGTGCCAGCAGCTTAGGCAGTTTCGGTTGGAATGAGCAGTTCTTC.

V is TRBV18 and J is TRBJ1-1; 12 bases fit TRBD1. This CDR3 is built from 16 residues. With 3 bases clipped from V and 1 base from J, the junction kept 3 bases outside the gene matches. Germline loops: CDR1 KGHSH, CDR2 LQKENI. The CDR3 here is CASSPRDRGPNTEAFF. DNA for the CDR3: TGTGCCAGCTCACCCCGGGACAGGGGGCCGAACACTGAAGCTTTCTTT.

This rearrangement joins TRBV7-2 to TRBJ1-1, with 7 bases aligning to TRBD1. Germline V gives CDR1 SGHTA, CDR2 FQGNSA. CDR3 length equals 14 residues. V shed 0 bases and J 5 bases; nucleotides not matched to a gene: 3. As DNA, the CDR3 is TGTGCCAGCAGCTTAGCCAGGGGGGGGACTGAAGCTTTCTTT. This codes for CASSLARGGTEAFF. Filled out from reference TRBV7-2 and TRBJ1-1, the complete variable domain reads GAGVSQSPSNKVTEKGKDVELRCDPISGHTALYWYRQSLGQGLEFLIYFQGNSAPDKSGLPSDRFSAERTGGSVSTLTIQRTQQEDSAVYLCASSLARGGTEAFFGQGTRLTVV.

The J gene is TRBJ2-1, the V gene TRBV9; 11 nucleotides line up with TRBD2. Trimming cost V 0 bases and J 10 bases; bases outside gene matches: 6. Germline assignment: CDR1 SGDLS and CDR2 YYNGEE. The CDR3 is 15 amino acids. Here the CDR3 reads CASSVVAGGLLEQFF. The CDR3 nucleotides are TGTGCCAGCAGCGTAGTAGCGGGAGGGCTACTCGAGCAGTTCTTC.

The chain recombines TRBV3-1 (or the pseudogene TRBV3-2) with TRBJ2-4, with D perhaps matching TRBD2 (7 bases). The CDR3 sequence is 15 residues long. Germline values: CDR1 LGHDT, CDR2 YNNKEL (reference sequence). V dropped 6 bases and J dropped 1 base, with 13 bases sitting between them. In DNA, the CDR3 is TGTGCCAGCAGGGGAGGGGGGGCCGCCAAAAACATTCAGTACTTC. Translated: CASRGGGAAKNIQYF.

The rearrangement joins TRBV14 to TRBJ2-1, with D unresolved. Trimming removed 1 base at V and 0 bases at J, with 7 bases between. This CDR3 contains 15 residues. From germline, CDR1 is SGHDN and CDR2 FVKESK. The CDR3 DNA reads TGTGCCAGCAGCCAAGGGTGGAGCTCCTACAATGAGCAGTTCTTC. Its translation: CASSQGWSSYNEQFF. Filled out from reference TRBV14 and TRBJ2-1, the complete variable domain reads EAGVTQFPSHSVIEKGQTVTLRCDPISGHDNLYWYRRVMGKEIKFLLHFVKESKQDESGMPNNRFLAERTGGTYSTLKVQPAELEDSGVYFCASSQGWSSYNEQFFGPGTRLTVL.

The gene calls are TRBV4-3 and TRBJ2-2; 13 bases fit TRBD2. Germline V gives CDR1 LGHNA, CDR2 YSLEER. The CDR3 consists of 17 residues. Germline trimming cut 7 bases from V and 2 bases from J; bases unmatched to any gene: 7. For the CDR3, the DNA is TGCGCCAGCACTCCGGGACTAGCGGGGAGCAACACCGGGGAGCTGTTTTTT. This gives the protein CASTPGLAGSNTGELFF.